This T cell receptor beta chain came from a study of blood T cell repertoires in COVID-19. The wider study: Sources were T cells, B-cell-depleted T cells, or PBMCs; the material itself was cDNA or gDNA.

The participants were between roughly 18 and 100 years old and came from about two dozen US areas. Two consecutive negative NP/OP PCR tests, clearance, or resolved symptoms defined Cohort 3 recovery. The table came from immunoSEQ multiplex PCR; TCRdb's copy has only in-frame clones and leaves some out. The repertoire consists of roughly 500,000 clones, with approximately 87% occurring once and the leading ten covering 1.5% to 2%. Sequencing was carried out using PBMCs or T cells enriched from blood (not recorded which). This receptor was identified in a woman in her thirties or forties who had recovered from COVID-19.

CDR3 DNA: TGCGCCAGCAGCTTGGCCGGGACTTCCATCACCGGGGAGCTGTTTTTT. It is translated as CASSLAGTSITGELFF. V and J are TRBV5-1 and TRBJ2-2; D perhaps matches TRBD2 (6 bases). Trimming pared 0 bases from V and 4 bases from J, leaving 13 bases between. The CDR3 has 16 amino acids. Germline CDR1 SGHRS, CDR2 YFSETQ.